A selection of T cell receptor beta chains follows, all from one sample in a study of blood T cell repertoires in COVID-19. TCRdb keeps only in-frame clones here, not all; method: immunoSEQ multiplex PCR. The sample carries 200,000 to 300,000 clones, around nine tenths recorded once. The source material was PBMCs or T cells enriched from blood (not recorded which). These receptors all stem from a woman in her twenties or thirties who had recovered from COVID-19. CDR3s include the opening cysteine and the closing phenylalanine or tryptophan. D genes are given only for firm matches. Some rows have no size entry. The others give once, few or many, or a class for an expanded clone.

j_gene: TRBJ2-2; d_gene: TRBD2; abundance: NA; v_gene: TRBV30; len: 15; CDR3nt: TGTGCCTGGGGGACTAGCGGGAGGGCGACCGGGGAGCTGTTTTTT; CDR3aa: CAWGTSGRATGELFF
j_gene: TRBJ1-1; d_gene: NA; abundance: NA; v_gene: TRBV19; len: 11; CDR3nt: TGTGCCAGTAGTATGACTCGAGAAGCTTTCTTT; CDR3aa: CASSMTREAFF
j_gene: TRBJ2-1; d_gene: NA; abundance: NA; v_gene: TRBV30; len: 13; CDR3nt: TGTGCCTGGACTAGCAATACCTACAATGAGCAGTTCTTC; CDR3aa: CAWTSNTYNEQFF
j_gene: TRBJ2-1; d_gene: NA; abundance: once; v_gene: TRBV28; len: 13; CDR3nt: TGTGCCAGCAGTTTAGCTTCGACGGGGGAGCAGTTCTTC; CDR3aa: CASSLASTGEQFF
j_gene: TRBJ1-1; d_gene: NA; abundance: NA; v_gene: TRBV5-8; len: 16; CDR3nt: TGTGCCAGCAGCCAAAAACTGGGCAGTTGGGGCGCTGAAGCTTTCTTT; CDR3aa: CASSQKLGSWGAEAFF
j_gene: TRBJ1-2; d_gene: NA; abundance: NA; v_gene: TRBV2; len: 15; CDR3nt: TGTGCCAGCAGTGAGCGGGACGGGCGTATAATCCCTTACACCTTC; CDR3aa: CASSERDGRIIPYTF
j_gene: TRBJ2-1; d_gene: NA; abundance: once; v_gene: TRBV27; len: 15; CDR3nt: TGTGCCAGCAGTTTATATCGGGGGTCCTACAATGAGCAGTTCTTC; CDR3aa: CASSLYRGSYNEQFF
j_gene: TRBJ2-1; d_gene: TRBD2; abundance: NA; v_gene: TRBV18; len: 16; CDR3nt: TGTGCCAGCTCACCACCACTAGCGGGAGGCGGTAATGAGCAGTTCTTC; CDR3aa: CASSPPLAGGGNEQFF
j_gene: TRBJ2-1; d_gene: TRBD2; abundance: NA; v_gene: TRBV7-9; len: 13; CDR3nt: TGTGCCAGCATCCTAGCGGGAGACGATGAGCAGTTCTTC; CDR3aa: CASILAGDDEQFF
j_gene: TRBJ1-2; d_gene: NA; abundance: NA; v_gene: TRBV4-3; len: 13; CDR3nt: TGCGCCAGCAGCCAATGGGGAGGGTTGGGCTACACCTTC; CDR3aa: CASSQWGGLGYTF
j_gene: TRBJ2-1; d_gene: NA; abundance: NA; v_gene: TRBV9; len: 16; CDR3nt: TGTGCCAGCAGCGTGGAGACAGCTCGAACCTACAATGAGCAGTTCTTC; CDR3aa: CASSVETARTYNEQFF
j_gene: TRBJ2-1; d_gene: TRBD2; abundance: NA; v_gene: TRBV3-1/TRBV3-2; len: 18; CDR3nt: TGTGCCAGCAGCCCTAGTATCGGGGGGGCGGGTGAGGTTTTTGAGCAGTTCTTC; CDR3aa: CASSPSIGGAGEVFEQFF
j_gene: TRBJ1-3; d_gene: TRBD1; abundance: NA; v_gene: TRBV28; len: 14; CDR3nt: TGTGCCAGCGGTACCCAGGGGGCTGGAAACACCATATATTTT; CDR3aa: CASGTQGAGNTIYF
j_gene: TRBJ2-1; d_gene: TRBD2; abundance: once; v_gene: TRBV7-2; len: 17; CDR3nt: TGTGCCAGCAGCTTAGCGCTTTCCGGGAGGGCCAACAATGAGCAGTTCTTC; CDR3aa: CASSLALSGRANNEQFF
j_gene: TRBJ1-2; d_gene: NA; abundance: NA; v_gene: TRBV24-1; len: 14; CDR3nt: TGTGCCACCAGTGATCCCTGGAGGGACTATGGCTACACCTTC; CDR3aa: CATSDPWRDYGYTF
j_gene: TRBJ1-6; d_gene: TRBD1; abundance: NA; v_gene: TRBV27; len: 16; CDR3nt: TGTGCCAGCAGTCCAAGGACAGGCTACAATCTTTCACCCCTCCACTTT; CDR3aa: CASSPRTGYNLSPLHF
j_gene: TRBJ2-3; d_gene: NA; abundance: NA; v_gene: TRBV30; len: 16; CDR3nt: TGTGCCTGGAGTTCTCAGCGGCAGCGATCCACAGATACGCAGTATTTT; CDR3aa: CAWSSQRQRSTDTQYF
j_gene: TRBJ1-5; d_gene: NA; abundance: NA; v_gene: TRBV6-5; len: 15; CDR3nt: TGTGCCAGCAGTTACTCCGGCAGGGAAAATCAGCCCCAGCATTTT; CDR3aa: CASSYSGRENQPQHF
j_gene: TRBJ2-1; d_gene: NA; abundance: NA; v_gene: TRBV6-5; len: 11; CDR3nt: TGTGCCGCCGAGGGAGGGGGGGAGCAGTTCTTC; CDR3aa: CAAEGGGEQFF
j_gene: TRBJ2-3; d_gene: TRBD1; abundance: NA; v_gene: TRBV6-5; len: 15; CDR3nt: TGTGCCAGTCACAGAGGGGGCGGCAGCACAGATACGCAGTATTTT; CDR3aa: CASHRGGGSTDTQYF